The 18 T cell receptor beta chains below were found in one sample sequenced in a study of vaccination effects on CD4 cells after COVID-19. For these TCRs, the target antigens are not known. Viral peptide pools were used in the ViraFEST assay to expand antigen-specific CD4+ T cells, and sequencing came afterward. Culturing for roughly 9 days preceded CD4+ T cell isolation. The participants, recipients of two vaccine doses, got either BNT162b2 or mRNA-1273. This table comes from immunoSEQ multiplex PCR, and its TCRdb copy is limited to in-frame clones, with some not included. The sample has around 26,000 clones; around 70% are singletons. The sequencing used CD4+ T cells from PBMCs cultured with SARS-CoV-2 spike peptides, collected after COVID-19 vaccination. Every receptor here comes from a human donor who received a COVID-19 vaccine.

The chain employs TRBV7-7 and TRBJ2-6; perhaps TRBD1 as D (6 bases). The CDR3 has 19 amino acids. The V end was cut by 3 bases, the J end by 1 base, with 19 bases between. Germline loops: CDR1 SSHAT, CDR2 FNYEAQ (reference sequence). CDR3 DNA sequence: TGTGCCAGCAGCTTTCAGGGGATGAATACAATATCTGGGGCCAACGTCCTGACTTTC. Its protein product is CASSFQGMNTISGANVLTF.

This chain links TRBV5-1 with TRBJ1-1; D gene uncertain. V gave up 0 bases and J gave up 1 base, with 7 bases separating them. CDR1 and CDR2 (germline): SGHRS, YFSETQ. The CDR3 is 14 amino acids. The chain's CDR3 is CASSLEGRNTEAFF. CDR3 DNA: TGCGCCAGCAGCTTGGAGGGCAGGAACACTGAAGCTTTCTTT.

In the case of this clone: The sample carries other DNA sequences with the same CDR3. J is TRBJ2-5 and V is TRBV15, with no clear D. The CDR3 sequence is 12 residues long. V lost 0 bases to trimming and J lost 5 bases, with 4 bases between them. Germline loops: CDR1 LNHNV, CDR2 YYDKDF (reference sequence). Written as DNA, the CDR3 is TGTGCCACCAGCAGAGATGTTGAGACCCAGTACTTC. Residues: CATSRDVETQYF.

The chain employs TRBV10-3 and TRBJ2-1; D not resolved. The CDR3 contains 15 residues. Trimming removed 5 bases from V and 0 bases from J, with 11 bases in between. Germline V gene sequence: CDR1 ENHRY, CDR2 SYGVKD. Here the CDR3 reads CAISLLSSSYNEQFF. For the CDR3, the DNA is TGTGCCATCAGTTTACTCTCGAGCTCCTACAATGAGCAGTTCTTC.

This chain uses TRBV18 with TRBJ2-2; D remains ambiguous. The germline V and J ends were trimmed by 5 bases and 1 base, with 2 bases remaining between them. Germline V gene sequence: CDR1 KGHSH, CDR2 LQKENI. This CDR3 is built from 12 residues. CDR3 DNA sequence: TGTGCCAGCTCAGAGAACACCGGGGAGCTGTTTTTT. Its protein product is CASSENTGELFF.

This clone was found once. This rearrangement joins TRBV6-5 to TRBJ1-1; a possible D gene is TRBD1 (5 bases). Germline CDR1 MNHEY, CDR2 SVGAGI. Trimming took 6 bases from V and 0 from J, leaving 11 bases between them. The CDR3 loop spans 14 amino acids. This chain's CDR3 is CASRSGAMNTEAFF. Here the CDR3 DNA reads TGTGCCAGCAGGAGCGGGGCCATGAACACTGAAGCTTTCTTT.

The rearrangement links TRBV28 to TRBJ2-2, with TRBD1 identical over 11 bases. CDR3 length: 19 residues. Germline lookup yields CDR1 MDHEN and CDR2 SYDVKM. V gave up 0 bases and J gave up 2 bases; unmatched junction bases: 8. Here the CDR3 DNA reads TGTGCCAGCAGTTTATGGTATTGGGGACAGGGGGAAAACACCGGGGAGCTGTTTTTT. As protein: CASSLWYWGQGENTGELFF.

CDR3 DNA: TGTGCCAGCGGGCAGAAACTATTGAACACTGAAGCTTTCTTT. Amino acid sequence: CASGQKLLNTEAFF. This chain uses TRBV7-8 with TRBJ1-1; no clear D. V lost 8 bases and J lost 0, with 13 bases in between. This CDR3 has 14 amino acids. Germline values: CDR1 SGHVS, CDR2 FQNEAQ.

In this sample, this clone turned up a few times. The CDR3 coding sequence is TGTGCCTGGGACAGGGGGCACGGAAACACCATATATTTT. The encoded protein is CAWDRGHGNTIYF. The V gene is TRBV30, the J gene TRBJ1-3; TRBD1 agrees at 10 bases. The CDR3 spans 13 residues. V trimming: 5 bases; J trimming: 4 bases; junction bases outside the gene matches: 2. Germline assignment: CDR1 GTSNPN and CDR2 SVGIG (reference sequence).

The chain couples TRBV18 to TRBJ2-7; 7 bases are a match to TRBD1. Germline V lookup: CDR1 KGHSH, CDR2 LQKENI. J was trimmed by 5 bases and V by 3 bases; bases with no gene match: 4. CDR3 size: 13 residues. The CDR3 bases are TGTGCCAGCTCACCTCAGGACAGGAACGAGCAGTACTTC. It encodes CASSPQDRNEQYF.

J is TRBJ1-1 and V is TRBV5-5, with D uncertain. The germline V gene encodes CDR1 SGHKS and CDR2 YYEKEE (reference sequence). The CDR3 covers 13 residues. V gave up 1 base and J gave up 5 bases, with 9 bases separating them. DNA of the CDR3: TGTGCCAGCAGCTTGCCAGGAATGACTGAAGCTTTCTTT. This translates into CASSLPGMTEAFF.

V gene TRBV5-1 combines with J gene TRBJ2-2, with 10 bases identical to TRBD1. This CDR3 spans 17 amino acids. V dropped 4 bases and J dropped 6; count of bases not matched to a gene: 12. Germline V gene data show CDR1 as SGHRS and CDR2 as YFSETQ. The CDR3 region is CASSSRTGGIWSGELFF. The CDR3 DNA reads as TGCGCCAGCAGCAGTAGGACAGGGGGTATTTGGTCCGGGGAGCTGTTTTTT.

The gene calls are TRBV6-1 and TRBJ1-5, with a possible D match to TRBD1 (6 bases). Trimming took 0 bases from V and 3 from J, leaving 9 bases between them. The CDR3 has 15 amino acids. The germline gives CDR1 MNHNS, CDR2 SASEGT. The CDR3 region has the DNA TGTGCCAGCAGTGAAGCGACAGGACACAATCAGCCCCAGCATTTT. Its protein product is CASSEATGHNQPQHF.

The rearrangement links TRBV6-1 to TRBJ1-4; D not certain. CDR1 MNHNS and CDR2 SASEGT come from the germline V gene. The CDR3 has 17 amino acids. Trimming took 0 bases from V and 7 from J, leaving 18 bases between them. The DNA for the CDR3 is TGTGCCAGCAGTGAAGCCACGTTTGGAGGCGGCGGTGAAAAACTGTTTTTT. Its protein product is CASSEATFGGGGEKLFF.

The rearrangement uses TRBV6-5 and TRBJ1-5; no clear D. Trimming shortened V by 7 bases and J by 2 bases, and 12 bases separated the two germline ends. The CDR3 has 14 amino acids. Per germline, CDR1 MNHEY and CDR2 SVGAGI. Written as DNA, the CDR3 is TGTGCCAGCAACCCTTCCGGAGGCAATCAGCCCCAGCATTTT. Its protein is CASNPSGGNQPQHF.

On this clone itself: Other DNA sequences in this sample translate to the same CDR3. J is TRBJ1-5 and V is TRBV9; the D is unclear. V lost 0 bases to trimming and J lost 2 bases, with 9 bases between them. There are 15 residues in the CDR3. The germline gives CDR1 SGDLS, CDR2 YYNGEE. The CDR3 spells CASSVGTLGNQPQHF. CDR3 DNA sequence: TGTGCCAGCAGCGTAGGGACCCTAGGCAATCAGCCCCAGCATTTT.

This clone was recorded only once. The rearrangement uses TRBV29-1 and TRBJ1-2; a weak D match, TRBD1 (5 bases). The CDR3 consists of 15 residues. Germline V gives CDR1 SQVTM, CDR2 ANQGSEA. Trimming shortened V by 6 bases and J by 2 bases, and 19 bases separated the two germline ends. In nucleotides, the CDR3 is TGCAGCGTAGCGGGCCCTGGGGGTCCCAACTATGGCTACACCTTC. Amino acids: CSVAGPGGPNYGYTF.

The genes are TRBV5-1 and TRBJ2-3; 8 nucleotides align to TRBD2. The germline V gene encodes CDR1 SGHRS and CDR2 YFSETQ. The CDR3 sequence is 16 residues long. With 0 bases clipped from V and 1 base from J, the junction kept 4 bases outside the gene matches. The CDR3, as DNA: TGCGCCAGCAGCTTGGACGGGGGGGGCGGCACAGATACGCAGTATTTT. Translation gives CASSLDGGGGTDTQYF.